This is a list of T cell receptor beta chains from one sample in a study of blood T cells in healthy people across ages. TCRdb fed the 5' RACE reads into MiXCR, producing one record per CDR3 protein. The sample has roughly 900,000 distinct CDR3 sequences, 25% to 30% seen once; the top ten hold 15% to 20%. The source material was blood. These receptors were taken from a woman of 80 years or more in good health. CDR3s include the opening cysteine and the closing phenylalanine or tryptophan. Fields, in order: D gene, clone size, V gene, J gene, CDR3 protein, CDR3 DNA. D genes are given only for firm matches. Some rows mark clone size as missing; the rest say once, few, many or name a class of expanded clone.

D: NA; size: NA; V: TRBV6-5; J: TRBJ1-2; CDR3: CASSYSRLSFYGYTF; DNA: TGTGCCAGCAGTTACTCGCGGCTTTCGTTCTATGGCTACACCTTC
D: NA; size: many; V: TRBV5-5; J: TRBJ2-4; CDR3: CASSLDARARDIQYF; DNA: TGTGCCAGCAGCTTGGACGCCCGGGCCAGGGACATTCAGTACTTC
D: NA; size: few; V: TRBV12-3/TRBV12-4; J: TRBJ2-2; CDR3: CASSLTGARTGELFF; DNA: TGTGCCAGCAGTTTAACGGGGGCGAGGACCGGGGAGCTGTTTTTT
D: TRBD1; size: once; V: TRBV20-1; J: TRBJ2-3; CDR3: CSASERQGATDAQYF; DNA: TGCAGTGCTAGCGAAAGACAGGGCGCGACAGATGCGCAGTATTTT
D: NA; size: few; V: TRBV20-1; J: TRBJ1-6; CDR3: CSAREGTGWYNSPLHF; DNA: TGCAGTGCTAGAGAGGGGACGGGGTGGTATAATTCACCCCTCCACTTT
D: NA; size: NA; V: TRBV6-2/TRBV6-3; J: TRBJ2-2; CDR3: CAGSYAGTLNTGELFF; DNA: TGTGCCGGCAGTTATGCGGGGACTCTAAACACCGGGGAGCTGTTTTTT
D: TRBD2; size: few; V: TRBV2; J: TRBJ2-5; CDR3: CASRASGGFETQYF; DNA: TGTGCCAGCAGGGCTAGCGGGGGTTTCGAGACCCAGTACTTC
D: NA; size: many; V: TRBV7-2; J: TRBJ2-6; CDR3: CASRAIGANVLTF; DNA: TGTGCCAGCAGGGCTATTGGGGCCAACGTCCTGACTTTC
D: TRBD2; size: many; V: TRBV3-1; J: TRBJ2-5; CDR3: CASSPWTSGGVGRTQYF; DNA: TGTGCCAGCAGCCCTTGGACTAGCGGGGGGGTCGGTCGGACCCAGTACTTC
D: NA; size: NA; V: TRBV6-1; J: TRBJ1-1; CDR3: CASSAVLAEAFF; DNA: TGTGCCAGCAGCGCTGTCCTGGCTGAAGCTTTCTTT
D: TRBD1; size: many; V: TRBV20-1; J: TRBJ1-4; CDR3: CSVHRGEKLFF; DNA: TGCAGTGTTCACAGGGGCGAAAAACTGTTTTTT
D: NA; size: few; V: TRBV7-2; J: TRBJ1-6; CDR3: CASSLKGDSPLHF; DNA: TGTGCCAGCAGCCTAAAGGGGGACTCACCCCTCCACTTT
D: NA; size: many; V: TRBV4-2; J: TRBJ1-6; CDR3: CASSQETVPGNSPLHF; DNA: TGTGCCAGCAGCCAAGAGACGGTTCCGGGGAATTCACCCCTCCACTTT
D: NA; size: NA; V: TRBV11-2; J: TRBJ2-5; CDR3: CASSPGGGTSSGVEIQETQYF; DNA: TGTGCCAGCAGCCCAGGTGGGGGTACTAGTTCAGGCGTGGAAATCCAAGAGACCCAGTACTTC
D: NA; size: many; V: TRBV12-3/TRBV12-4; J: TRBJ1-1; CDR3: CASSLHTNTEAFF; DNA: TGTGCCAGCAGTTTACATACTAACACTGAAGCTTTCTTT
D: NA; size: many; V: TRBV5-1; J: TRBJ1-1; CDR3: CASSPGGLNTEAFF; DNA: TGCGCCAGCAGCCCCGGAGGCCTGAACACTGAAGCTTTCTTT
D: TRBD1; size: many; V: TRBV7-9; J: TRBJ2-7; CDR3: CASSFDRGLEQYF; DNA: TGTGCCAGCAGCTTCGACAGGGGGCTTGAGCAGTACTTC
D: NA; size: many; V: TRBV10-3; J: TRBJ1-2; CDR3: CAISDGDTPMYTF; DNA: TGTGCCATCAGTGATGGAGACACCCCAATGTACACCTTC
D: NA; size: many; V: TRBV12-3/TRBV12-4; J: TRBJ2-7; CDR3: CASRLTSGGYEQYF; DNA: TGTGCCAGCAGACTTACTAGTGGCGGTTACGAGCAGTACTTC
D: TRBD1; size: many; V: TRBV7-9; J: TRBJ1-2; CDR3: CASSLGQGFGYTF; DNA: TGTGCCAGCAGCTTAGGACAGGGGTTTGGCTACACCTTC
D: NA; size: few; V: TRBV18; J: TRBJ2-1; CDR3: CASRDINNEQFF; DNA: TGTGCCAGCCGCGACATTAACAATGAGCAGTTCTTC
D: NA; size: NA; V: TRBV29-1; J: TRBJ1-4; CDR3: CSAVFRTNEKLFF; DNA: TGCAGCGCTGTTTTCCGGACGAATGAAAAACTGTTTTTT
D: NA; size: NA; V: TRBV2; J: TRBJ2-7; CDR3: CASSEGVGSYEQYF; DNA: TGTGCCAGCAGTGAGGGGGTTGGCTCCTACGAGCAGTACTTC
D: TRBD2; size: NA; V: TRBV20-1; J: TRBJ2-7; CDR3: CSAIKGLAGADEQYF; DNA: TGCAGTGCTATAAAGGGGCTAGCGGGAGCCGATGAGCAGTACTTC
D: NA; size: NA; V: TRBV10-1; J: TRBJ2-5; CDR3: CASSESTWGQETQYF; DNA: TGCGCCAGCAGTGAGTCGACGTGGGGCCAAGAGACCCAGTACTTC
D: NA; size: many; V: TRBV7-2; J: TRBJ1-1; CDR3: CASSSYWTDEAFF; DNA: TGTGCCAGCAGCTCATACTGGACAGATGAAGCTTTCTTT
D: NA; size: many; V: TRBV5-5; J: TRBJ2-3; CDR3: CASSLKRLGASTDTQYF; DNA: TGTGCCAGCAGCTTGAAACGTCTAGGGGCCAGCACAGATACGCAGTATTTT
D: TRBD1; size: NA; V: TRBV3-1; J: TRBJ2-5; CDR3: CASSQQTGITQEAQYF; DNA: TGTGCCAGCAGCCAACAGACAGGGATTACCCAAGAGGCCCAGTACTTC
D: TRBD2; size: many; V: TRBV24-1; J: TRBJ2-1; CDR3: CATSGGPKAEYEQFF; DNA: TGTGCCACTTCGGGGGGGCCAAAGGCCGAATATGAGCAGTTCTTC
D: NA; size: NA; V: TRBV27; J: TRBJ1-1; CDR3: CASSLQTHTGSMNTEAFF; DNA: TGTGCCAGCAGTTTACAGACACACACAGGGTCCATGAACACTGAAGCTTTCTTT
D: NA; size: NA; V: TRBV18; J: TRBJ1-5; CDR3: CASSPTQGNQPQHF; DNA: TGTGCCAGCTCACCCACTCAGGGGAATCAGCCCCAGCATTTT
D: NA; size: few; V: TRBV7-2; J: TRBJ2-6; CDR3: CASSLADRDGYTFGSGTNVLTF; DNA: NA
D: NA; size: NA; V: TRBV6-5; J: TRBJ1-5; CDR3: CASSPRPGGNRPQHF; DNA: TGTGCCAGCAGTCCTCGACCGGGGGGCAATCGGCCCCAGCATTTT
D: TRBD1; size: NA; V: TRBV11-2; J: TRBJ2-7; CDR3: CAISETGTGGAQYF; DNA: TGTGCCATCAGTGAAACCGGGACAGGGGGTGCCCAGTACTTC
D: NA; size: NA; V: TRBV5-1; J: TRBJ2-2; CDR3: CASRQFSRGELFF; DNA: TGCGCCAGTCGGCAATTCAGCAGAGGGGAGCTGTTTTTT
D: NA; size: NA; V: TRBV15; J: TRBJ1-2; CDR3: CATSRDRTNYGYTF; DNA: TGTGCCACCAGCAGAGATCGGACTAACTATGGCTACACCTTC
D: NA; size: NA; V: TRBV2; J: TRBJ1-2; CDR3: CASTKTEGGYTF; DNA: TGTGCCAGCACCAAAACCGAGGGAGGCTACACCTTC
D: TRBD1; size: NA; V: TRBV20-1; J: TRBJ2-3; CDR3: CSARNRGSTDTQYF; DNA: TGCAGTGCTCGAAACAGGGGGAGCACAGATACGCAGTATTTT
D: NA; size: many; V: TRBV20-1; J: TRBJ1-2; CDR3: CSARVEPYGYTF; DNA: TGCAGTGCTAGAGTGGAGCCCTATGGCTACACCTTC
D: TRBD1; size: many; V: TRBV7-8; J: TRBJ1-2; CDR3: CASSLAGGQSYGYTF; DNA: TGTGCCAGCAGCTTAGCAGGGGGACAGAGCTATGGCTACACCTTC
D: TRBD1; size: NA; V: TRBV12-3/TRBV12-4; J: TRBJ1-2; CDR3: CASRGQGDSGSQYGHTF; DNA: TGTGCCAGCAGGGGACAGGGGGATTCCGGGTCTCAGTATGGCCACACCTTC
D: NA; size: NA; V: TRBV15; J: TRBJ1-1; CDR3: CATSRGGGSGTEAFF; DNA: TGTGCCACCAGCAGAGGGGGGGGCTCGGGGACTGAAGCTTTCTTT
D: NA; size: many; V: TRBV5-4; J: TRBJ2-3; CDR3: CASGTASTDTQYF; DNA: TGTGCCAGCGGGACGGCTAGCACAGATACGCAGTATTTT
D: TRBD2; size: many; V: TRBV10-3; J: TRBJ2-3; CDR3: CAILRTGGGTDTQYF; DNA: TGTGCCATCCTTAGGACGGGGGGAGGCACAGATACGCAGTATTTT
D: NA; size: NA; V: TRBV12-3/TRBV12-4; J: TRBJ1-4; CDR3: CASSLGGLRGINEKPFF; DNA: TGTGCCAGCAGTTTAGGGGGGCTAAGGGGAATCAATGAAAAACCGTTTTTT
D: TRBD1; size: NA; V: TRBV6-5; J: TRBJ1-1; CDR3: CASSRGQGRNGWAFF; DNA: TGTGCCAGCAGTAGGGGACAGGGGCGGAATGGTTGGGCTTTCTTT
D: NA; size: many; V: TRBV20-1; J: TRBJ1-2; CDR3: CSAKEYGYTF; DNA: TGCAGTGCTAAAGAGTATGGCTACACCTTC
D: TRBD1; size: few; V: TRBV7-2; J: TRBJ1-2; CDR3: CASSLQGVGSTF; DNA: TGTGCCAGCAGCTTACAGGGGGTCGGTAGCACCTTC
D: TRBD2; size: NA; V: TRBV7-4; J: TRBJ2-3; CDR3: CASSSSGRAVDTQYF; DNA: TGTGCCAGCAGCTCTAGCGGGAGGGCGGTGGATACGCAGTATTTT
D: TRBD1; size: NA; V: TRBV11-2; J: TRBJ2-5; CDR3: CASRPQGHLYNEQYF; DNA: TGTGCCAGCAGGCCACAGGGGCACCTCTACAATGAGCAGTACTTC
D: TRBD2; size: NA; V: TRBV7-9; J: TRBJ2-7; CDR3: CASSSYGTSGSYEQYF; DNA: TGTGCCAGCAGCTCGTATGGGACTAGCGGGAGTTACGAGCAGTACTTC
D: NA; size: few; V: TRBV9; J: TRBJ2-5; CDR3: CASSVGTEFGETQYF; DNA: TGTGCCAGCAGCGTAGGGACAGAATTCGGAGAGACCCAGTACTTC
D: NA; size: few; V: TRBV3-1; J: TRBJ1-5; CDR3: CASSLGMSNQPQHF; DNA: TGTGCCAGCAGTTTGGGGATGAGCAATCAGCCCCAGCATTTT
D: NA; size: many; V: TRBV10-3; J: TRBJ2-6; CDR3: CAIPSGLANVLTF; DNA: TGTGCCATACCTTCGGGCCTAGCCAACGTCCTGACTTTC
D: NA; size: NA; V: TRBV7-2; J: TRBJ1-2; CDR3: CAGSLGGQKKSYTF; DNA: TGTGCCGGCAGCCTAGGGGGTCAAAAGAAGAGCTACACCTTC